This T cell receptor beta chain was recovered during a study of long-term antiretroviral therapy in people with HIV. The study's findings and limits: It was not possible to obtain data on ART adherence, viral resistance or therapy changes. Whichever time point was examined, clones expanded before ART dominated the repertoire.

The CDR3 length is 13 residues. The germline V gene encodes CDR1 SNHLY and CDR2 FYNNEI. Trimming took 7 bases from V and 3 from J, leaving 13 bases between them. Assay version v3.0 of immunoSEQ was used, and it was run at survey level. It was 40,000-50,000 T-cell genomes per sample that sequencing targeted. The table came from immunoSEQ multiplex PCR; TCRdb's copy has only in-frame clones and leaves some out. The table has 20,000 to 25,000 clones, roughly four fifths seen once; the top ten hold 10% to 15%. Each HIV participant was treated in the United States. Comment on this clone: Its antigen remains unidentified.

Sequenced here: unsorted PBMCs, sampled about 1.8 years before starting antiretroviral therapy. The receptor was derived from a woman aged 35 to 49 with HIV. This chain joins TRBV2 and TRBJ2-7; D gene uncertain. The CDR3 loop is CASTRQVGYEQYF. The CDR3 DNA reads as TGTGCCAGCACGCGGCAGGTTGGCTACGAGCAGTACTTC.